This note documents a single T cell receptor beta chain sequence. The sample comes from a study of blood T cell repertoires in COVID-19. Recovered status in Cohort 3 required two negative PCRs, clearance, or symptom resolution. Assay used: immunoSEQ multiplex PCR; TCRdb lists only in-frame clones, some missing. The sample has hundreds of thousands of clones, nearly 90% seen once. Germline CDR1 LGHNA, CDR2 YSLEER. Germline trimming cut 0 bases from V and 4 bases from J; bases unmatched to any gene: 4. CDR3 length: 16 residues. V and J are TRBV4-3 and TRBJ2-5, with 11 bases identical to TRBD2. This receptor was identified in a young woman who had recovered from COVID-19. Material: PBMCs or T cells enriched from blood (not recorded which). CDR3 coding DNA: TGCGCCAGCAGCCAAGAAGTGCTAGCGGGAGGAGAGACCCAGTACTTC. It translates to CASSQEVLAGGETQYF.